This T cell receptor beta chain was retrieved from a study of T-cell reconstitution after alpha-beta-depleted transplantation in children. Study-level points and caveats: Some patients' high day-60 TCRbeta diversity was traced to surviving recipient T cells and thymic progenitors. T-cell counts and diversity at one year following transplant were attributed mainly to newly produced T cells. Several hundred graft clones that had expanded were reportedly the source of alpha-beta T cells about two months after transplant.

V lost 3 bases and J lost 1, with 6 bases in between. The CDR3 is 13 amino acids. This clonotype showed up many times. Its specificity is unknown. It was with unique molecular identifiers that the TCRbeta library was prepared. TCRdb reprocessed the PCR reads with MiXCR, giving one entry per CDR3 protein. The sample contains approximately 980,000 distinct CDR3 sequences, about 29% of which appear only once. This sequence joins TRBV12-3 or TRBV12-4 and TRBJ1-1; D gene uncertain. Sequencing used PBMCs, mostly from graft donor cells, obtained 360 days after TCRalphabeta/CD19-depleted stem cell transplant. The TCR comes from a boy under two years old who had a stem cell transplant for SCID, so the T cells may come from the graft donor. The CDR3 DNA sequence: TGTGCCAGCAGTTTTGGCCCGAACACTGAAGCTTTCTTT. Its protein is CASSFGPNTEAFF.